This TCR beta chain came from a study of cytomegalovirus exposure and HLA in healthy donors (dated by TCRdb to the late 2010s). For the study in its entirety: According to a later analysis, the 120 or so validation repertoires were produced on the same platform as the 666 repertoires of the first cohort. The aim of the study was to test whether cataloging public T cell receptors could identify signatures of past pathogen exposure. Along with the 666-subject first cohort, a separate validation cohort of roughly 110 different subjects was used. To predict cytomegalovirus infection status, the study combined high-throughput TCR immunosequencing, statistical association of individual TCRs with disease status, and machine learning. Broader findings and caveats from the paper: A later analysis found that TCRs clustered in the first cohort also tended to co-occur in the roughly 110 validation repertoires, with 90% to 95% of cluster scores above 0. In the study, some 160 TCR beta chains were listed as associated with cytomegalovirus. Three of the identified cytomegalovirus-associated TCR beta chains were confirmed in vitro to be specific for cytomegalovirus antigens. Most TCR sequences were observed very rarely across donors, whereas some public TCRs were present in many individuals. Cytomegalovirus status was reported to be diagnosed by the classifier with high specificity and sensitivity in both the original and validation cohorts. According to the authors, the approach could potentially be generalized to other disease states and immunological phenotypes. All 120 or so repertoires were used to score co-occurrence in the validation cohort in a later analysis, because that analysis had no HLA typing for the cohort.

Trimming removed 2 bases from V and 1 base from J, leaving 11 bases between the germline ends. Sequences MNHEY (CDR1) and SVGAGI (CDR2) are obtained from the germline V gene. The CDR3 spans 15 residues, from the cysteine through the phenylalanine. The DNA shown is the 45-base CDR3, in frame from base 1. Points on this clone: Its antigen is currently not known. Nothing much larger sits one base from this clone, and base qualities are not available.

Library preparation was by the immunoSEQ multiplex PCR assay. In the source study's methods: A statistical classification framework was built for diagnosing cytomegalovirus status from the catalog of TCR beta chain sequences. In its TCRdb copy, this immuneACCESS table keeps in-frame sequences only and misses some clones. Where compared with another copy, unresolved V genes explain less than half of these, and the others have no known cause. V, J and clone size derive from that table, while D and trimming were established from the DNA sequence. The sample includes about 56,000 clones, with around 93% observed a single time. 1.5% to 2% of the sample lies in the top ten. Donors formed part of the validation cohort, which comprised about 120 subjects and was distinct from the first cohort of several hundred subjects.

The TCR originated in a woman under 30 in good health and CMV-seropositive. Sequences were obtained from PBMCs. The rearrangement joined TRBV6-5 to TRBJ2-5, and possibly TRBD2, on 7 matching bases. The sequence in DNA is TGTGCCAGCAGTTACGGGGGGGCCCCCCAAGAGACCCAGTACTTC. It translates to CASSYGGAPQETQYF.